This T cell receptor beta chain emerged from a study of Ad26.COV2.S vaccination and SARS-CoV-2 variants. Study-level information: It was the COV1001 Ad26.COV2.S trial arm that included the donor. Once or twice, 56 days apart, Ad26.COV2.S was delivered intramuscularly.

A note on this clone: Antigen unknown.

Treatment indicated: roughly 19 received Ad26.COV2.S at low or high dose, single or two shots; several received placebo; per-sample allocation not given. After the first vaccine or placebo injection, samples were drawn on day 63. Built on an Ad26 vector, the vaccine expressed Wuhan-strain SARS-CoV-2 spike. Study-wide points: Placebo recipients had lower spike-specific TCR breadth than vaccine recipients.

Clones were sequenced by immunoSEQ multiplex PCR, and TCRdb holds only the in-frame ones, with some missing. The table shows 300,000 to 500,000 clones, with more than 85% occurring only once. V lost 1 base to trimming and J lost 2 bases, with 18 bases between them. Germline CDR1 SGHKS, CDR2 YYEKEE (reference sequence). The CDR3 runs 17 residues. The receptor comes from a person between 18 and 59 years old who received the Ad26.COV2.S COVID-19 vaccine or a placebo. The chain carries TRBV5-5 and TRBJ2-5, with D maybe TRBD1 (6 bases). The specimen comprised peripheral blood, sampled in a trial of Ad26.COV2.S vaccine versus placebo. This CDR3 is CASSLTPWTDRQETQYF. The CDR3 coding sequence is TGTGCCAGCAGCTTGACGCCTTGGACAGATAGACAAGAGACCCAGTACTTC.